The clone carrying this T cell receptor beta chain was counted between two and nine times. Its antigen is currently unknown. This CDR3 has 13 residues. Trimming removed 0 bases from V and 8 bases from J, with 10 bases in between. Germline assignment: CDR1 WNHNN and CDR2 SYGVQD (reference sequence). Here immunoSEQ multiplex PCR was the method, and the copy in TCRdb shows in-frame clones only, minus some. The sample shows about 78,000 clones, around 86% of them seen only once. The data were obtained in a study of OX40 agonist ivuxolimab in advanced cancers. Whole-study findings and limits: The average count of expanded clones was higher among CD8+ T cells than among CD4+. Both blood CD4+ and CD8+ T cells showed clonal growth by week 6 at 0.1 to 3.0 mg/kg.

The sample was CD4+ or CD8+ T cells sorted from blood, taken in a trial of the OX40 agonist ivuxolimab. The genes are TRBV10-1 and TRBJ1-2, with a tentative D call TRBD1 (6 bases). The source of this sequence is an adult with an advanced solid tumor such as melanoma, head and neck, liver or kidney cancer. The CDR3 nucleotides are TGCGCCAGCAGTGAGTCCCAGGGGCGAGGCTACACCTTC. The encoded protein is CASSESQGRGYTF.